The source of this T cell receptor beta chain is a study of blood T cell repertoires in COVID-19 (dated by TCRdb to 2020 to 2021). The study in broad terms: Samples covering the acute and convalescent phases of COVID-19 were provided by collaborators in the United States, Italy and Spain. The prospective study material was composed of cDNA or gDNA derived from T cells, B-cell-depleted T cells, or PBMCs. Deeply sampled blood TCRbeta repertoires from subjects exposed to, actively infected with, or recovered from COVID-19 were included in the dataset. The repertoires were made available in a free public database intended to serve as a resource for research on the immune response to SARS-CoV-2. The samples were drawn from the first 160 participants of the ongoing ImmuneRACE study and from 950 to 1,500 subjects provided by 6 global collaborators. A de-identified subject ID, COVID-19 status, age in years and sex were almost always included in the sample metadata. Where available, HLA class I and class II types were taken from metadata supplied by the sample provider and were not determined by assay-based typing. Here is what the overall study found, with its caveats: The amount of clinical and demographic metadata varied by source and participant and was provided uncurated.

The immunoSEQ Assay, a bias-controlled multiplex PCR, was used to amplify TCRbeta CDR3 regions from genomic DNA. The authors' analysis ran thus. Within the assay, amplification of reference gene primers was used to estimate how many nucleated cells each sample contained. Sequence reads were collapsed and filtered to measure the absolute abundance of every unique TCRbeta CDR3 rearrangement. For each sample, productive Simpson clonality was calculated as the square root of Simpson's diversity index across productive rearrangements. TCRdb carries this immuneACCESS record with in-frame sequences only. Its versions omit some clonotypes, under half of them owing to an unresolved V gene in the studies checked, with the rest unexplained. V and J calls and clone size are those listed in that table; D and trimming were worked out from the DNA. The sample contains some 80,000 clones, 90% of them found a single time. More than 15% of the sample lies in the top ten.

Each collaborating institution followed its own protocols to collect whole blood in K2EDTA tubes. For TCRbeta analysis, collaborators shipped samples in one of three forms: frozen whole blood, isolated PBMCs, or DNA extracted from either of those sample types. V gives up 2 bases and J gives up 5 bases, and the segment between their germline ends measures 15 bases. The germline V gene provides CDR1 MDHEN and CDR2 SYDVKM. The CDR3 contains 15 residues, cysteine and phenylalanine counted. The retained sequence is limited to the CDR3, 45 bases, with the frame set at the first base. This clone showed up just once. What this receptor recognizes is not known. No quality values exist for individual bases; no much larger clone is one base distant.

The receptor's source is a woman aged 80 or older with active or convalescent COVID-19. The sequenced material came from peripheral blood. The rearranged segments are TRBV28 and TRBJ1-2; the D segment cannot be called with confidence. The nucleotide sequence reads as follows: TGTGCCAGCAGTTTACCCCCCAGCGCGAGTTATGGCTACACCTTC. This is translated as CASSLPPSASYGYTF.